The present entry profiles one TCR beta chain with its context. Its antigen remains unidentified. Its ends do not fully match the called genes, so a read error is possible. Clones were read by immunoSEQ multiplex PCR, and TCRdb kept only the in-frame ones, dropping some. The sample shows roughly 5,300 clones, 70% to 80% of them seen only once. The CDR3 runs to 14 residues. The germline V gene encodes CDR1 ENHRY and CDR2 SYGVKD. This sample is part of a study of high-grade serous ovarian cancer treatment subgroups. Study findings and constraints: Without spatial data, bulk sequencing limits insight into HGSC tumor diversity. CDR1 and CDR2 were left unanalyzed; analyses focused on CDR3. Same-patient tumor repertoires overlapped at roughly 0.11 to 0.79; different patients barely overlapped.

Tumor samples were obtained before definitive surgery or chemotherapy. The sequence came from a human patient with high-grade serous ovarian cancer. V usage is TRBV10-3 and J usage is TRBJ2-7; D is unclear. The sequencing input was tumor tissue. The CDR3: CASSYSSSGHEQYF. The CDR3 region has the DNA TGTGCCAGCAGTTACTCGAGTTCAGGCCACGAGCAGTACTTC.